The 27 T cell receptor beta chains below come from one sample, sequenced in a study of T cell changes during pregnancy in multiple sclerosis. TCRdb keeps only in-frame clones here, not all; method: immunoSEQ multiplex PCR. The sample lists about 69,000 clones, about 91% seen once, with about 0.31% in the top ten. Sequencing was performed on CD4+ T cells from peripheral blood mononuclear cells, taken in the third trimester of pregnancy. The receptors originated from a female donor in good health, enrolled as a control in a pregnancy study.

V and J are TRBV7-2 and TRBJ2-6; TRBD1 matches at 8 bases. The J segment lost 4 bases and the V segment lost 5 bases, leaving 13 bases of the junction unmatched. Germline CDR1 SGHTA, CDR2 FQGNSA. The CDR3 contains 18 residues. The chain's CDR3 is CASSPHRGTGSGANVLTF. The DNA of the CDR3 is TGTGCCAGCAGCCCCCACAGGGGGACAGGTTCCGGGGCCAACGTCCTGACTTTC.

The CDR3 is CASSRTGTVYEQYF. For the CDR3, the DNA is TGTGCCAGTAGTAGGACCGGGACAGTCTACGAGCAGTACTTC. The J gene is TRBJ2-7, the V gene TRBV19, with TRBD1 matching 7 bases. The CDR3 runs to 14 residues. Germline CDR1 and CDR2: LNHDA and SQIVND (reference sequence). The V segment lost 4 bases and the J segment 3 bases; nucleotides outside the gene matches: 6.

The rearrangement uses TRBV7-9 and TRBJ2-7; 11 bases are a match to TRBD1. After removal of 4 bases from V and 5 bases from J, the junction contained 4 bases not matched to a gene. CDR3 length: 14 amino acids. Germline V gene lookup returns CDR1 SEHNR and CDR2 FQNEAQ (reference sequence). CDR3 in amino acids: CASSSGTGGDEQYF. CDR3 DNA: TGTGCCAGCAGCTCCGGGACAGGGGGAGACGAGCAGTACTTC.

V is TRBV9 and J is TRBJ1-3; D is possibly TRBD1 (5 bases). Germline V gene sequence: CDR1 SGDLS, CDR2 YYNGEE. Trimming cost V 0 bases and J 4 bases, with 8 bases left between them. This CDR3 is built from 14 residues. The CDR3 region has the DNA TGTGCCAGCAGCGTAGCCCAGGGAGGAAACACCATATATTTT. Translating gives CASSVAQGGNTIYF. The entire variable domain, with the rest obtained from reference TRBV9 and TRBJ1-3, is as follows: DSGVTQTPKHLITATGQRVTLRCSPRSGDLSVYWYQQSLDQGLQFLIQYYNGEERAKGNILERFSAQQFPDLHSELNLSSLELGDSALYFCASSVAQGGNTIYFGEGSWLTVV.

This rearrangement joins TRBV7-3 to TRBJ2-2; 7 bases map to TRBD2. The CDR3 is 16 residues long. Germline V gene lookup returns CDR1 SGHTA and CDR2 FQGTGA. V gave up 5 bases and J gave up 0 bases; unmatched junction bases: 6. The CDR3 DNA sequence: TGTGCCAGCAGCCTGAATGGACTAGCGAACACCGGGGAGCTGTTTTTT. The encoded protein is CASSLNGLANTGELFF. Variable domain in full (rest from reference TRBV7-3 and TRBJ2-2): GAGVSQTPSNKVTEKGKYVELRCDPISGHTALYWYRQSLGQGPEFLIYFQGTGAADDSGLPNDRFFAVRPEGSVSTLKIQRTERGDSAVYLCASSLNGLANTGELFFGEGSRLTVL.

The rearrangement uses TRBV7-2 and TRBJ1-2, with 8 nucleotides matching TRBD1. CDR3 length equals 14 residues. The V and J ends lost 0 bases and 7 bases, in that order; junction bases with no gene match: 4. The germline V gene has CDR1 SGHTA and CDR2 FQGNSA. CDR3 in amino acids: CASSLADRVSGYTF. The CDR3 DNA is TGTGCCAGCAGCTTAGCGGACAGGGTGTCTGGCTACACCTTC.

The V and J genes are TRBV5-1 and TRBJ2-7; TRBD1 matches at 8 bases. Trimming cost V 3 bases and J 1 base; bases outside gene matches: 6. The CDR3 sequence is 15 residues long. Germline V gives CDR1 SGHRS, CDR2 YFSETQ. The CDR3 here is CASSSLTGASYEQYF. The CDR3 DNA reads TGCGCCAGCAGCTCACTGACAGGGGCGTCCTACGAGCAGTACTTC.

J is TRBJ2-7 and V is TRBV4-3; 12 nucleotides agree with TRBD2. Germline CDR1 and CDR2: LGHNA and YSLEER. The CDR3 covers 18 residues. V lost 1 base and J lost 0; bases outside the gene matches: 7. The CDR3 sequence is CASSQGVSTSGGSYEQYF. The CDR3 DNA reads as TGCGCCAGCAGCCAAGGGGTCTCGACTAGCGGGGGCTCCTACGAGCAGTACTTC.

This clone showed up just a few times. This chain connects TRBV9 to TRBJ2-2, with 9 bases matching TRBD1. Germline V gene sequence: CDR1 SGDLS, CDR2 YYNGEE. This CDR3 has 16 amino acids. Trimming removed 0 bases from V and 4 bases from J; junction bases left unmatched: 4. CDR3 DNA sequence: TGTGCCAGCAGCGTAGTAGGGACAGGGCTCACCGGGGAGCTGTTTTTT. It is translated as CASSVVGTGLTGELFF.

CDR3 coding DNA: TGCGCCAGCGCCGGGACAGAGTACGAGCAGTACTTC. Amino acid sequence: CASAGTEYEQYF. The genes are TRBV5-1 and TRBJ2-7; TRBD1 matches 7 bases. Trimming at V came to 7 bases and at J to 4 bases, leaving 5 bases not matched to a gene. The CDR3 extends over 12 amino acids. Germline V gene lookup returns CDR1 SGHRS and CDR2 YFSETQ. Full variable domain (remainder filled in from reference TRBV5-1 and TRBJ2-7): KAGVTQTPRYLIKTRGQQVTLSCSPISGHRSVSWYQQTPGQGLQFLFEYFSETQRNKGNFPGRFSGRQFSNSRSEMNVSTLELGDSALYLCASAGTEYEQYFGPGTRLTVT.

As to this clone: One end of the junction does not line up with germline, which may come from a read error. The chain uses TRBV5-4 and TRBJ1-1, with D unclear. This CDR3 is built from 14 residues. The germline gives CDR1 SGHNT, CDR2 YYREEE (reference sequence). The CDR3 coding sequence is TGTGCCAGCAGCTTGGTCGCTACCGACACTGAGGCTTTCTTT. This codes for CASSLVATDTEAFF.

The chain uses TRBV7-8 and TRBJ2-3, with TRBD2 matching over 8 bases. V shed 5 bases, J shed 4 bases, and the junction held 2 bases outside the gene matches. CDR3 length equals 13 residues. The germline V gene encodes CDR1 SGHVS and CDR2 FQNEAQ. CDR3 residues: CASSGTRADTQYF. For the CDR3, the DNA is TGTGCCAGCAGCGGGACTAGGGCAGATACGCAGTATTTT.

The chain has TRBV7-9 and TRBJ2-7; D gene ambiguous. Trimming pared 2 bases from V and 0 bases from J, leaving 11 bases between. The CDR3 extends over 15 amino acids. CDR1 is SEHNR and CDR2 is FQNEAQ in the germline V gene (reference sequence). CDR3 nucleotides: TGTGCCAGCAGCTTAACACGGCAGCGCTCCTACGAGCAGTACTTC. This codes for CASSLTRQRSYEQYF.

The chain is built from TRBV6-6 and TRBJ2-5, with a weak D call TRBD2 (7 bases). Trimming cost V 4 bases and J 5 bases, with 14 bases left between them. The CDR3 runs to 14 residues. Germline V gene lookup returns CDR1 MNHNY and CDR2 SVGAGI (reference sequence). The CDR3 loop reads CASSLGGGQETQYF. In DNA form, the CDR3 reads TGTGCCAGCAGTTTGGGAGGGGGGCAGGAGACCCAGTACTTC.

The chain uses TRBV30 and TRBJ1-5; TRBD1 matches 9 bases. V shed 5 bases and J 4 bases; nucleotides not matched to a gene: 3. This CDR3 comprises 13 residues. Germline lookup yields CDR1 GTSNPN and CDR2 SVGIG (reference sequence). This chain's CDR3 is CAWSGTGNQPQHF. For the CDR3, the DNA is TGTGCCTGGTCCGGGACAGGGAATCAGCCCCAGCATTTT.

The chain combines TRBV2 with TRBJ2-1; 11 bases are shared with TRBD2. The CDR3 extends over 16 amino acids. J gave up 2 bases and V 5 bases, and 5 bases lay outside the gene matches. In germline, CDR1 is SNHLY, CDR2 FYNNEI. The CDR3 region is CASSLSGGAAYNEQFF. As DNA, the CDR3 is TGTGCCAGCAGTCTTAGCGGGGGGGCTGCCTACAATGAGCAGTTCTTC. Looking up the rest from reference TRBV2 and TRBJ2-1 gives the full variable domain: EPEVTQTPSHQVTQMGQEVILRCVPISNHLYFYWYRQILGQKVEFLVSFYNNEISEKSEIFDDQFSVERPDGSNFTLKIRSTKLEDSAMYFCASSLSGGAAYNEQFFGPGTRLTVL.

J is TRBJ1-1 and V is TRBV15; D is unclear. The germline V gene has CDR1 LNHNV and CDR2 YYDKDF (reference sequence). This CDR3 spans 15 amino acids. With 0 bases removed from V and 4 bases from J, the gap between germline ends came to 12 bases. Here the CDR3 DNA reads TGTGCCACCAGCAGAGATCCCAAGCGCGGCACTGAAGCTTTCTTT. Its protein is CATSRDPKRGTEAFF. Filled out from reference TRBV15 and TRBJ1-1, the complete variable domain reads DAMVIQNPRYQVTQFGKPVTLSCSQTLNHNVMYWYQQKSSQAPKLLFHYYDKDFNNEADTPDNFQSRRPNTSFCFLDIRSPGLGDTAMYLCATSRDPKRGTEAFFGQGTRLTVV.

This clone was seen only a few times. Different DNA sequences within this sample yield the same CDR3. The chain combines TRBV9 with TRBJ1-1; D unclear. Germline-derived CDR1 and CDR2 are SGDLS and YYNGEE. V shed 0 bases and J shed 1 base, with 10 bases lying between them. The CDR3 is 15 amino acids. The CDR3 spells CASSVGGSGNTEAFF. Here the CDR3 DNA reads TGTGCCAGCAGCGTAGGAGGGTCGGGGAACACTGAAGCTTTCTTT.

This chain uses TRBV5-1 with TRBJ1-1; no clear D. CDR3 length equals 13 residues. Germline loops: CDR1 SGHRS, CDR2 YFSETQ. V dropped 3 bases and J dropped 7 bases, with 13 bases sitting between them. The CDR3 loop reads CASSSEAALEAFF. CDR3 DNA sequence: TGCGCCAGCAGCTCCGAGGCTGCCCTTGAAGCTTTCTTT.

The rearrangement links TRBV11-3 to TRBJ2-1, with TRBD2 matching over 7 bases. CDR1 is SGHNT, CDR2 YENEEA, per germline. The CDR3 loop spans 18 amino acids. Trimming cost V 5 bases and J 3 bases; bases outside gene matches: 16. In DNA, the CDR3 is TGTGCCAGCAGCCAGGAGATTATTGGAGCGGGGCGCTACAATGAGCAGTTCTTC. Translating it yields CASSQEIIGAGRYNEQFF.

This clone was found once. CDR3 coding DNA: TGTGCCAGCAGCTTAGGGAGGGAAGAGACCCAGTACTTC. Its translation is CASSLGREETQYF. The chain couples TRBV11-2 to TRBJ2-5; a possible D gene is TRBD2 (6 bases). The V gene's germline CDR1 is SGHAT and CDR2 FQNNGV. This CDR3 spans 13 amino acids. Trimming removed 1 base at V and 3 bases at J, with 6 bases between.

The rearrangement joins TRBV19 to TRBJ1-4; 11 bases match TRBD1. Germline V gene data show CDR1 as LNHDA and CDR2 as SQIVND (reference sequence). The CDR3 has 16 amino acids. After removal of 8 bases from V and 4 bases from J, the junction contained 9 bases not matched to a gene. The CDR3 nucleotides read TGTGCCAGTTCACCGGGACAGGGGGAGCTTAATGAAAAACTGTTTTTT. Encoded protein: CASSPGQGELNEKLFF.

The chain links TRBV11-3 to TRBJ1-1, with TRBD1 matching 7 bases. V gave up 5 bases and J gave up 0 bases; unmatched junction bases: 9. Germline V gene lookup returns CDR1 SGHNT and CDR2 YENEEA. The CDR3 totals 16 residues. The CDR3 coding sequence is TGTGCCAGCAGCAAGCCGGGACAGAGCTTGAACACTGAAGCTTTCTTT. Translated: CASSKPGQSLNTEAFF.

In this sample, this clone turned up a few times. CDR3 DNA sequence: TGTGCCTGGAGTGTAGGTGGAGCCAACTATGGCTACACCTTC. Translated: CAWSVGGANYGYTF. V gene TRBV30 combines with J gene TRBJ1-2; D ambiguous. Trimming left V 0 bases short and J 2 bases short, with 10 bases between. The CDR3 contains 14 residues. The V gene's germline CDR1 is GTSNPN and CDR2 SVGIG (reference sequence).

V gene TRBV4-3 combines with J gene TRBJ2-3, with 10 nucleotides matching TRBD2. CDR1 is LGHNA, CDR2 YSLEER, per germline. After removal of 4 bases from V and 0 bases from J, the junction contained 10 bases not matched to a gene. The CDR3 is 18 amino acids. CDR3 sequence (DNA): TGCGCCAGCAGCCCCTACGTCACTAGCGGGGCTAGCACAGATACGCAGTATTTT. Amino acids: CASSPYVTSGASTDTQYF.

This sequence joins TRBV18 and TRBJ2-4; D unresolved. The CDR3 has 14 residues. Trimming removed 0 bases from V and 4 bases from J, with 7 bases in between. Germline assignment: CDR1 KGHSH and CDR2 LQKENI. The CDR3 loop reads CASSPPAGKNIQYF. CDR3 in DNA: TGTGCCAGCTCACCACCGGCCGGGAAAAACATTCAGTACTTC.

The V call is TRBV7-2, the J call TRBJ2-2, with unresolved D. Per the germline V gene, CDR1 is SGHTA and CDR2 is FQGNSA. The CDR3 has 13 amino acids. V shed 1 base and J shed 6 bases, with 6 bases lying between them. The CDR3 reads CASSLGPAGELFF. Written as DNA, the CDR3 is TGTGCCAGCAGCTTAGGCCCAGCCGGGGAGCTGTTTTTT.